A single count supports the clone carrying this T cell receptor (beta chain). Assay: immunoSEQ multiplex PCR; the TCRdb copy retains only in-frame clones and omits some. Of some 17,000 clones in the sample, about two thirds were seen once. This sample is part of a study of sequential checkpoint blockade in melanoma. Study-level background: Each arm's sequence ended with maintenance nivolumab.

Treatment indicated: randomized to nivolumab then ipilimumab (arm A) or the reverse (arm B). None of the patients previously received DNA-damaging chemotherapy. From thawed PBMCs, live CD3+CD8+ cells negative for CD19 and CD56 were sorted. V shed 6 bases and J 4 bases; nucleotides not matched to a gene: 4. The CDR3 contains 14 residues. Per germline, CDR1 MNHEY and CDR2 SMNVEV (reference sequence). The receptor was derived from a human donor with melanoma. V usage is TRBV27 and J usage is TRBJ2-1; 9 bases fit TRBD2. The sample was CD8+ T cells sorted from blood (inferred from file names), taken from a patient given nivolumab and ipilimumab in sequence. The CDR3: CASSLSGRYNEQFF. CDR3 nucleotides: TGTGCCAGCAGCCTTAGCGGGAGATACAATGAGCAGTTCTTC.